Below, 8 T cell receptor beta chains from the same sample are listed, as sequenced in a study of blood T cells in healthy people across ages. Through a sample-barcoded 5' primer and a J-beta primer mix, a second PCR was run for roughly 6 to 11 cycles. TCRdb reprocessed the 5' RACE reads via MiXCR and lists one record per CDR3 protein. The table has 1,100,000 or so distinct CDR3 sequences, around 43% seen once. Sequenced sample: blood. The receptors here all came from a woman aged 60 to 75 in good health.

The rearrangement joins TRBV2 to TRBJ2-5; D gene uncertain. There are 11 residues in the CDR3. Germline CDR1 reads SNHLY; CDR2 reads FYNNEI. V was pared by 7 bases and J by 5 bases, with 8 bases between. The CDR3 nucleotides are TGTGCCAGCAACCTTCGGGAGACCCAGTACTTC. It is translated as CASNLRETQYF.

DNA for the CDR3: TGCAGCGTTGATTGGTTCTCCTACAATGAGCAGTTCTTC. This codes for CSVDWFSYNEQFF. V is TRBV29-1 and J is TRBJ2-1; no firm D call. Germline-derived CDR1 and CDR2 are SQVTM and ANQGSEA. V was trimmed by 3 bases and J by 0 bases, leaving 6 bases between them. The CDR3 contains 13 residues.

This chain links TRBV5-1 with TRBJ2-7; D possibly corresponds to TRBD2 (6 bases). The CDR3 contains 15 residues. Looked up from germline, CDR1 is SGHRS and CDR2 is YFSETQ. Trimming left V 0 bases short and J 4 bases short, with 14 bases between. Written as DNA, the CDR3 is TGCGCCAGCAGCTTGGATCCGGGACTTAATTACGAGCAGTACTTC. Translation gives CASSLDPGLNYEQYF.

There are a few counts of this clonotype. The rearrangement links TRBV5-1 to TRBJ2-1; no definite D call. Per the germline V gene, CDR1 is SGHRS and CDR2 is YFSETQ. V gave up 0 bases and J gave up 15 bases, with 22 bases separating them. The CDR3 covers 15 residues. The CDR3 DNA follows: TGCGCCAGCAGCTTGGCCACTTCCGGGTTTGAAGGGCCGTTCTTC. This gives the protein CASSLATSGFEGPFF.

V is TRBV10-1 and J is TRBJ2-1, with D perhaps being TRBD1 or TRBD2 (5 bases each). The V end was cut by 2 bases, the J end by 11 bases, with 7 bases between. The CDR3 length is 11 residues. CDR1 and CDR2 (germline): WNHNN, SYGVQD (reference sequence). The CDR3 loop is CASSEEGKQFF. DNA of the CDR3: TGCGCCAGCAGTGAGGAGGGGAAGCAGTTCTTC.

The CDR3 sequence: CASSEWDAYYEQYF. The CDR3 DNA is TGTGCCAGCAGTGAGTGGGACGCCTACTACGAGCAGTACTTC. The rearrangement joins TRBV6-1 to TRBJ2-7; D could derive from TRBD1 or TRBD2 (5 bases each). The CDR3 length is 14 residues. Germline V gene data show CDR1 as MNHNS and CDR2 as SASEGT. Trimming took off 3 bases at V and 3 bases at J, with 12 bases between the two ends.

The chain uses TRBV20-1 and TRBJ1-2, with TRBD1 matching over 9 bases. J lost 5 bases, V lost 0 bases, and 7 bases had no gene match. This CDR3 is 15 amino acids long. Germline values: CDR1 DFQATT, CDR2 SNEGSKA (reference sequence). CDR3 amino acids: CSAREIDRGVYGYTF. The CDR3 DNA is TGCAGTGCTAGAGAGATTGACAGGGGGGTGTATGGCTACACCTTC.

This clonotype was observed a handful of times. The chain employs TRBV4-1 and TRBJ2-7; 9 bases are a match to TRBD2. There are 15 residues in the CDR3. The germline CDR1 and CDR2 sequences are MGHRA and YSYEKL. Germline trimming cut 3 bases from V and 2 bases from J; bases unmatched to any gene: 5. The CDR3 DNA reads as TGCGCCAGCAGCCAGATGACTAGCGGTACCTACGAGCAGTACTTC. Encoded protein: CASSQMTSGTYEQYF.